What follows describes a single T cell receptor beta chain. PCR used 60 Vbeta primers and 13 Jbeta primers. This table comes from immunoSEQ multiplex PCR, and its TCRdb copy is limited to in-frame clones, with some not included. The data show 120,000 or so clones, roughly 80% seen once. The sample comes from a study of cytomegalovirus exposure and HLA in healthy donors. Germline V gene lookup returns CDR1 SQVTM and CDR2 ANQGSEA. The CDR3 runs 12 residues. V gave up 6 bases and J gave up 0 bases, with 9 bases separating them. This sequence originates from a young man in good health and CMV-seronegative. The sequenced material came from PBMCs. This chain connects TRBV29-1 to TRBJ2-7; maybe TRBD1 (6 bases). The CDR3 DNA is TGCAGCGTGGAACAGGGCTCCTACGAGCAGTACTTC. Encoded protein: CSVEQGSYEQYF.